The entry that follows covers one TCR beta chain sequence. These data come from a study of blood T cell repertoires in COVID-19. In the study overall: Samples came from the United States, Italy and Spain, spanning acute and convalescent COVID-19. Sample material is recorded as cDNA or gDNA derived from T cells, B-cell-depleted T cells, or PBMCs.

Per the original data handling: From reference gene primer amplification, estimates of nucleated cell counts were derived. Profiled with immunoSEQ multiplex PCR; TCRdb holds only in-frame clones, not every one. The D gene and trimming were derived from the DNA, and the V and J assignments and clone size from that table. The sample includes around 70,000 clones, 82% seen only once; the top ten take less than 8.5%. The ends were cut back, 3 bases at V and 7 bases at J, with 13 bases in the middle. The CDR3 consists of 13 residues. Germline lookup yields CDR1 DFQATT and CDR2 SNEGSKA (reference sequence).

Material: peripheral blood. The chain uses TRBV20-1 and TRBJ1-3; D gene ambiguous. This sequence was found in a man aged 55 to 70 with acute or convalescent COVID-19. The CDR3: CSASEGFANTIYF. The CDR3 DNA reads as TGCAGTGCTAGTGAGGGCTTTGCGAACACCATATATTTT.